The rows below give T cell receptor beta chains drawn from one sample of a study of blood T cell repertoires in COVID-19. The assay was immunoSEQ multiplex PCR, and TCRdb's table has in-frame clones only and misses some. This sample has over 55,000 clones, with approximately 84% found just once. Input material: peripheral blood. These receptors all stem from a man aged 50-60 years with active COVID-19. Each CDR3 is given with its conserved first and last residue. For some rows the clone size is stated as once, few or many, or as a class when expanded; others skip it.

CDR3 protein: CASSKPSEASTDTQYF
J gene: TRBJ2-3
clone size: .
V gene: TRBV7-2

CDR3 protein: CASSGQRAGGRGAEKLFF
J gene: TRBJ1-4
clone size: .
V gene: TRBV27

CDR3 protein: CASSLARGTGEQYF
J gene: TRBJ2-7
clone size: .
V gene: TRBV7-9

CDR3 protein: CASGLRDRDSPLHF
J gene: TRBJ1-6
clone size: .
V gene: TRBV18

CDR3 protein: CASSPHGGLRPSDTQYF
J gene: TRBJ2-3
clone size: .
V gene: TRBV11-2

CDR3 protein: CASRAPGEPQHF
J gene: TRBJ1-5
clone size: .
V gene: TRBV4-1

CDR3 protein: CASSDSYEQYF
J gene: TRBJ2-7
clone size: .
V gene: TRBV10-2

CDR3 protein: CASSLTRTNQETQYF
J gene: TRBJ2-5
clone size: .
V gene: TRBV5-4

CDR3 protein: CASSATDRGLSGYTF
J gene: TRBJ1-2
clone size: .
V gene: TRBV7-9

CDR3 protein: CASSVDRGDEQFF
J gene: TRBJ2-1
clone size: few
V gene: TRBV6-4

CDR3 protein: CASSQGRGANTGELFF
J gene: TRBJ2-2
clone size: .
V gene: TRBV4-3

CDR3 protein: CASSLNQGFNEKLFF
J gene: TRBJ1-4
clone size: .
V gene: TRBV4-2

CDR3 protein: CARSTGGSYNSPLHF
J gene: TRBJ1-6
clone size: few
V gene: TRBV27

CDR3 protein: CASSPGDRGNTIYF
J gene: TRBJ1-3
clone size: few
V gene: TRBV5-1

CDR3 protein: CAISDRGRSSAFF
J gene: TRBJ1-1
clone size: .
V gene: TRBV10-3

CDR3 protein: CASSHGEESPLHF
J gene: TRBJ1-6
clone size: few
V gene: TRBV4-1

CDR3 protein: CASSYGQGVEFF
J gene: TRBJ2-1
clone size: .
V gene: TRBV12-3/TRBV12-4

CDR3 protein: CASSQDTPGRQETQYF
J gene: TRBJ2-5
clone size: .
V gene: TRBV4-1

CDR3 protein: CASSAEDSSYEQYF
J gene: TRBJ2-7
clone size: once
V gene: TRBV9

CDR3 protein: CASSLTGEQYF
J gene: TRBJ2-7
clone size: .
V gene: TRBV11-3

CDR3 protein: CASSADRASYEQYF
J gene: TRBJ2-7
clone size: .
V gene: TRBV7-2

CDR3 protein: CASSWTSGYNEQFF
J gene: TRBJ2-1
clone size: .
V gene: TRBV5-4

CDR3 protein: CASSFLAGEESYEQYF
J gene: TRBJ2-7
clone size: .
V gene: TRBV5-1

CDR3 protein: CASSLGLAGVDNEQFF
J gene: TRBJ2-1
clone size: few
V gene: TRBV7-9

CDR3 protein: CASSKDPTGRDSPLHF
J gene: TRBJ1-6
clone size: .
V gene: TRBV5-1

CDR3 protein: CASSFLDTQYF
J gene: TRBJ2-3
clone size: .
V gene: TRBV12-3/TRBV12-4

CDR3 protein: CATPGRSLYGYTF
J gene: TRBJ1-2
clone size: .
V gene: TRBV6-5

CDR3 protein: CAIGSGGHNEQFF
J gene: TRBJ2-1
clone size: .
V gene: TRBV10-3

CDR3 protein: CASGLGYGAGGYEQYF
J gene: TRBJ2-7
clone size: .
V gene: TRBV12-5

CDR3 protein: CASSLLQTTEAFF
J gene: TRBJ1-1
clone size: .
V gene: TRBV5-4

CDR3 protein: CASSPNRVGSPLHF
J gene: TRBJ1-6
clone size: .
V gene: TRBV11-2

CDR3 protein: CASSWRGIQETQYF
J gene: TRBJ2-5
clone size: .
V gene: TRBV7-2

CDR3 protein: CASSLGQLVSYEQYF
J gene: TRBJ2-7
clone size: .
V gene: TRBV7-9